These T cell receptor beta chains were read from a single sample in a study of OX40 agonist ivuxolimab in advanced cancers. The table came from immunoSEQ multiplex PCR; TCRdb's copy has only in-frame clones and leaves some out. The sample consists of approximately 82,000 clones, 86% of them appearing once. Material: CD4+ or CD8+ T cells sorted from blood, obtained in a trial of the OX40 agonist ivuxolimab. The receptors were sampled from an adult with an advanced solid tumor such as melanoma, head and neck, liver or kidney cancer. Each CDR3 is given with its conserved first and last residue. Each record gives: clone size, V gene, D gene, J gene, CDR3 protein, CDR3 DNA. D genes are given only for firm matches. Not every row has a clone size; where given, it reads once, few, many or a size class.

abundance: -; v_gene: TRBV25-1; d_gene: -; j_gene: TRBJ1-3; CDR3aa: CASRVSSGNTIYF; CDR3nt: TGTGCCAGCAGGGTTAGCTCTGGAAACACCATATATTTT
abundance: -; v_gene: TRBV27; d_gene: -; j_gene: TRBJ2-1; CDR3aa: CASSLGRSNEQFF; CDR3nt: TGTGCCAGCAGTTTGGGCAGAAGCAATGAGCAGTTCTTC
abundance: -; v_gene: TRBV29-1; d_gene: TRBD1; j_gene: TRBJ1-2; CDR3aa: CSVKQGFGGYTF; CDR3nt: TGCAGCGTTAAACAGGGGTTCGGTGGCTACACCTTC
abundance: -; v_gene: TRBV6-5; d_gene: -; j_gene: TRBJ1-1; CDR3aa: CASSQTLGRTEAFF; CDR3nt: TGTGCCAGCAGTCAGACCCTGGGGAGGACTGAAGCTTTCTTT
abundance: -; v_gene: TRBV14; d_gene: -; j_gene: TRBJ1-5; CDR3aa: CASSAHTRQPQHF; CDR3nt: TGTGCCAGCAGCGCCCATACCCGCCAGCCCCAGCATTTT
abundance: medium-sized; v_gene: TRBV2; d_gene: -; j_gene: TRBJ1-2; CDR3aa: CASSEDFLRRGYTF; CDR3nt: TGTGCCAGCAGTGAAGACTTCCTGCGAAGGGGCTACACCTTC
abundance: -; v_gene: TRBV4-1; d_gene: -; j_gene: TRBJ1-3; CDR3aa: CASSQDPGVSTIYF; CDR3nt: TGCGCCAGCAGCCAAGACCCCGGGGTCAGCACCATATATTTT
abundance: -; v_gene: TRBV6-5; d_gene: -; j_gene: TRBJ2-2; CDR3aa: CASTMPGLNTGELFF; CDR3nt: TGTGCCAGCACCATGCCCGGGCTCAACACCGGGGAGCTGTTTTTT
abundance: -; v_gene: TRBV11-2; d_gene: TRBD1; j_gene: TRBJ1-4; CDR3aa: CASSLRQGLNEKLFF; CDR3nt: TGTGCCAGCAGCTTAAGACAGGGCCTTAATGAAAAACTGTTTTTT
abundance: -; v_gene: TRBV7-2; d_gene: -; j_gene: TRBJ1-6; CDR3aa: CASSTGTLNSPLHF; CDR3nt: TGTGCCAGCAGCACCGGGACTCTAAATTCACCCCTCCACTTT
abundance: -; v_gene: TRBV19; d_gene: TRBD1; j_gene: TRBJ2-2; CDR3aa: CASSLRQGGTGELFF; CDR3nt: TGTGCCAGTAGTCTCCGACAGGGGGGCACCGGGGAGCTGTTTTTT
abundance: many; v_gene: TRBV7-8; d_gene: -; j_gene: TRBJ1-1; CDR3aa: CASSLAGVTEAFF; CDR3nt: TGTGCCAGCAGCTTAGCAGGGGTCACTGAAGCTTTCTTT
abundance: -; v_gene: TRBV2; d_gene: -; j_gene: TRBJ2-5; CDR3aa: CASIPRTVVETQYF; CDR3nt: TGTGCCAGCATCCCCCGGACAGTTGTGGAGACCCAGTACTTC
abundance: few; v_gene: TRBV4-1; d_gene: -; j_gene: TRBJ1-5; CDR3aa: CASSQDKTRAQHF; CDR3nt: TGCGCCAGCAGCCAAGATAAAACCCGTGCCCAGCATTTT
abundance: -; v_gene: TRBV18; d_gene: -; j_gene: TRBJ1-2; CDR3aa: CASSPGQQFYGYTF; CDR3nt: TGTGCCAGCTCACCTGGACAGCAGTTTTATGGCTACACCTTC
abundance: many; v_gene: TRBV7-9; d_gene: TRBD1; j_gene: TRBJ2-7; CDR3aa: CASSSGTASSYEQYF; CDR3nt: TGTGCCAGCAGCTCAGGGACAGCGAGCTCCTACGAGCAGTACTTC
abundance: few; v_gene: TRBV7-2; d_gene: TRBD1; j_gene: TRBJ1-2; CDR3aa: CASSSKGADRGNYGYTF; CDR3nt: TGTGCCAGCAGTTCGAAAGGCGCGGACAGGGGTAACTATGGCTACACCTTC
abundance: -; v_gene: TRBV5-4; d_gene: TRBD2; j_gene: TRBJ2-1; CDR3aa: CASSLILRGYNEQFF; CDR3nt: TGTGCCAGCAGCTTGATCTTGCGGGGGTACAATGAGCAGTTCTTC
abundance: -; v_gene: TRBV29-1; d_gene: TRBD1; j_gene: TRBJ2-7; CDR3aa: CSAAGTGIYEQYF; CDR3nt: TGCAGCGCAGCCGGGACAGGGATCTACGAGCAGTACTTC
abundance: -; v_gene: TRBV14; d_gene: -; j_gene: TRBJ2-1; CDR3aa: CASAVYLEQFF; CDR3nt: TGTGCCAGTGCGGTGTACCTCGAGCAGTTCTTC
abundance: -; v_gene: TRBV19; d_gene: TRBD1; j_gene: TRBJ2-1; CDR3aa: CASNLGTGGNNEQFF; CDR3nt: TGTGCCAGTAATCTCGGGACAGGGGGCAACAATGAGCAGTTCTTC
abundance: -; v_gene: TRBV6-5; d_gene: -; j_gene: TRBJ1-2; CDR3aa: CASSPQAHGGGYTF; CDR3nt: TGTGCCAGCAGTCCTCAGGCCCACGGGGGTGGCTACACCTTC
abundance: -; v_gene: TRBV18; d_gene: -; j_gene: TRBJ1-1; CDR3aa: CASSYGAGNTEAFF; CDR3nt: TGTGCCAGCTCTTACGGGGCGGGGAACACTGAAGCTTTCTTT
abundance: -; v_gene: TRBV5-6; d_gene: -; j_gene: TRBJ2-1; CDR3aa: CASSLAGRRSYNEQFF; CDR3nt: TGTGCCAGCAGCTTGGCCGGGAGACGGTCCTACAATGAGCAGTTCTTC
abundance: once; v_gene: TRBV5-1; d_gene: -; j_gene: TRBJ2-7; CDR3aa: CASSIRQGEIYEQYF; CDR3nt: TGCGCCAGCAGCATCCGCCAGGGCGAGATTTACGAGCAGTACTTC
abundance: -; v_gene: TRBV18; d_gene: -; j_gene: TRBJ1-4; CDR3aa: CASSPGRAEKLFF; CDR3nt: TGTGCCAGCTCCCCGGGACGGGCTGAAAAACTGTTTTTT
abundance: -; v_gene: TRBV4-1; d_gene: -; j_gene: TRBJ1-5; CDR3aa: CASSLPEDGSNQPQHF; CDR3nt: TGCGCCAGCAGCCTCCCGGAAGATGGTAGCAATCAGCCCCAGCATTTT
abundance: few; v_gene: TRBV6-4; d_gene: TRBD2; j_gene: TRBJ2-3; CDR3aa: CASSDTSGGADTQYF; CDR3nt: TGTGCCAGCAGTGACACTAGCGGGGGGGCAGATACGCAGTATTTT
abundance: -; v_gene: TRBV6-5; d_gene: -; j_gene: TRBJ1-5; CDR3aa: CASSFEPWPQHF; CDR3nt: TGTGCCAGCAGTTTCGAACCTTGGCCCCAGCATTTT
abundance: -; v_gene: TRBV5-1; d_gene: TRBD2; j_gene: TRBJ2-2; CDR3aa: CASSPGLAGANTGELFF; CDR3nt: TGCGCCAGCAGCCCCGGACTAGCGGGAGCGAACACCGGGGAGCTGTTTTTT
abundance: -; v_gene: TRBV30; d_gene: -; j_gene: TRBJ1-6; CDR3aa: CAWSVGGKGSPLHF; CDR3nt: TGTGCCTGGAGTGTAGGGGGGAAAGGTTCACCCCTCCACTTT
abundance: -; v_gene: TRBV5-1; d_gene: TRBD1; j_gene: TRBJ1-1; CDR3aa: CASSLQTGGNTEAFF; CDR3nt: TGCGCCAGCAGCTTGCAGACAGGGGGGAACACTGAAGCTTTCTTT
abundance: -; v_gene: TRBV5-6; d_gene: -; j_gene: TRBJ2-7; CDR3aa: CASSRLGSSYEQYF; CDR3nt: TGTGCCAGCAGCCGACTGGGGAGCTCCTACGAGCAGTACTTC
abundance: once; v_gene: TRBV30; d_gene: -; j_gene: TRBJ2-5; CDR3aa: CAWSVGLAEETQYF; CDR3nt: TGTGCCTGGAGTGTAGGGCTAGCCGAGGAAACCCAGTACTTC
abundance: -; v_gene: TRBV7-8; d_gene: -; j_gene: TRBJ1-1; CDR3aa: CASSLSAVMNTEAFF; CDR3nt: TGTGCCAGCAGCTTATCCGCAGTAATGAACACTGAAGCTTTCTTT
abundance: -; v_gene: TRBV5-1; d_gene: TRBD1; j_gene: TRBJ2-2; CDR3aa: CASSYRGRETGELFF; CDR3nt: TGCGCCAGCAGCTACAGGGGGCGCGAGACCGGGGAGCTGTTTTTT
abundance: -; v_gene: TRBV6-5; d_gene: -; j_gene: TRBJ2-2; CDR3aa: CASSYSTILGELFF; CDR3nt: TGTGCCAGCAGTTACTCGACTATTTTGGGGGAGCTGTTTTTT
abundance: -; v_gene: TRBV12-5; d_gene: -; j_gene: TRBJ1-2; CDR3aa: CASGLVLRSSSHYGYTF; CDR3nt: TGTGCTAGTGGTTTGGTACTTAGGAGCTCCTCACACTATGGCTACACCTTC
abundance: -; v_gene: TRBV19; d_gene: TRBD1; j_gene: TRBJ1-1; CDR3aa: CASSRRQGTGVGTEAFF; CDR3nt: TGTGCCAGTAGCAGGAGACAGGGGACAGGAGTGGGCACTGAAGCTTTCTTT
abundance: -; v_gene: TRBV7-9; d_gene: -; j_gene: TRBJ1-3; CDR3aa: CASSSSGTSFGDTIYF; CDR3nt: TGTGCCAGCAGCTCCTCCGGGACCTCGTTTGGGGACACCATATATTTT
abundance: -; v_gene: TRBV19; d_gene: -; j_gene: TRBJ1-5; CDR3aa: CASRDNMASNQPQHF; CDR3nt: TGTGCCAGTAGAGACAATATGGCAAGCAATCAGCCCCAGCATTTT
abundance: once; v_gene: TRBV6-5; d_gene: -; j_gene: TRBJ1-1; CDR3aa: CATARGRNTEAFF; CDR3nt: TGTGCCACCGCCCGAGGGCGAAACACTGAAGCTTTCTTT
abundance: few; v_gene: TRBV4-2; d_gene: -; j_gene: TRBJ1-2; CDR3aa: CASSQDPDTSYGYTF; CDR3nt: TGTGCCAGCAGCCAAGACCCGGACACTTCCTATGGCTACACCTTC
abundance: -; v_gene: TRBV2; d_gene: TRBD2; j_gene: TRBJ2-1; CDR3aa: CASRGPSGRRVSEQFF; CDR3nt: TGTGCCAGCAGGGGTCCTAGCGGGAGAAGAGTCAGTGAGCAGTTCTTC
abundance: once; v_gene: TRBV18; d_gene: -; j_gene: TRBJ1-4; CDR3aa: CASSPLDRTSNEKLFF; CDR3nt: TGTGCCAGCTCACCTCTAGACAGGACTTCTAATGAAAAACTGTTTTTT
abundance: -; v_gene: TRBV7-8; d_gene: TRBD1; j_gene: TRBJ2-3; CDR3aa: CASSITGVRADTQYF; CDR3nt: TGTGCCAGCAGCATTACAGGGGTCCGGGCAGATACGCAGTATTTT
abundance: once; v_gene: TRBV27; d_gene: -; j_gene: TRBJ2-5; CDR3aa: CASRGVFGIGETQYF; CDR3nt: TGTGCCAGCAGGGGGGTTTTTGGCATCGGGGAGACCCAGTACTTC
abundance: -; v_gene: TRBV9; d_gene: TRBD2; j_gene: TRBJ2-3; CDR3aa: CASSVGGRTDTQYF; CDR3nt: TGTGCCAGCAGCGTCGGCGGGAGAACAGATACGCAGTATTTT
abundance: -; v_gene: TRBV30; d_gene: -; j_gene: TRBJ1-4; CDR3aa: CAWSPWGGEKLFF; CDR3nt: TGTGCCTGGAGTCCCTGGGGGGGTGAAAAACTGTTTTTT
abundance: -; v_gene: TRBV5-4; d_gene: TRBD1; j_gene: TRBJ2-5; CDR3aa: CASSWDRQETQYF; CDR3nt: TGTGCCAGCAGCTGGGACAGGCAAGAGACCCAGTACTTC
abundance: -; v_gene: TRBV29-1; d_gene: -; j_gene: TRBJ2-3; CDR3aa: CSVVASTDTQYF; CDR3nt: TGCAGCGTTGTAGCTAGCACAGATACGCAGTATTTT
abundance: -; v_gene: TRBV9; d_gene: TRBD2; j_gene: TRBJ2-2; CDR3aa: CASSVDGRATGELFF; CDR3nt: TGTGCCAGCAGCGTAGACGGGAGGGCCACCGGGGAGCTGTTTTTT
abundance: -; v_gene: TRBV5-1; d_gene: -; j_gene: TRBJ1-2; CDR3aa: CASSLRSEVSNYGYTF; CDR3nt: TGCGCCAGCAGCTTGCGGTCAGAAGTTTCTAACTATGGCTACACCTTC
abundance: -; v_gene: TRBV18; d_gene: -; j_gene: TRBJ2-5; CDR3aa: CASSPLEGLLGETQYF; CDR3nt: TGTGCCAGCTCACCCCTGGAGGGACTCCTCGGGGAGACCCAGTACTTC